These T cell receptor beta chains were read from a single sample in a study of technical replicates of blood from a few donors. Here immunoSEQ multiplex PCR was the method, and the copy in TCRdb shows in-frame clones only, minus some. The sample holds roughly 93,000 clones, 90% to 97% seen once. Sample: T cells isolated from PBMCs. These receptors were obtained from a human donor in good health. Both conserved end residues are part of each CDR3. The D gene is left open where the match is weak. Only part of the rows carry a size: once, few, many, or a class if the clone is expanded.

TRBV2	.	.	TRBJ1-1	CASADSTEAFF	TGTGCCAGCGCAGACAGTACTGAAGCTTTCTTT
TRBV7-2	.	.	TRBJ2-3	CASNPLGRLENTQYF	TGTGCCAGCAATCCCTTGGGCCGACTAGAGAATACGCAGTATTTT
TRBV9	.	.	TRBJ2-1	CASSFRPVSGPGYNEQFF	TGTGCCAGCAGCTTCCGGCCCGTTAGCGGCCCCGGGTATAATGAGCAGTTCTTC
TRBV5-5	TRBD1	.	TRBJ1-2	CASSLWGQGYGYTF	TGTGCCAGCAGCTTGTGGGGACAGGGCTATGGCTACACCTTC
TRBV11-2	.	.	TRBJ2-6	CASSLDRGYLSGANVLTF	TGTGCCAGCAGCTTAGATAGGGGGTACCTCTCTGGGGCCAACGTCCTGACTTTC
TRBV29-1	.	.	TRBJ1-1	CSVIFTGRGRGAEAFF	TGCAGCGTTATTTTCACGGGCAGGGGCAGAGGAGCTGAAGCTTTCTTT
TRBV6-1	.	.	TRBJ2-1	CASSALNEQFF	TGTGCCAGCAGTGCTCTCAATGAGCAGTTCTTC
TRBV28	TRBD2	.	TRBJ2-1	CASKGLAGTYNEQFF	TGTGCCAGCAAAGGACTAGCGGGGACTTACAATGAGCAGTTCTTC
TRBV7-9	TRBD1	.	TRBJ1-1	CASSLRGRSTEAFF	TGTGCCAGCAGCTTAAGGGGGCGAAGCACTGAAGCTTTCTTT
TRBV7-9	.	.	TRBJ2-6	CASSLPGGANVLTF	TGTGCCAGCAGCCTCCCGGGTGGGGCCAACGTCCTGACTTTC
TRBV11-2	.	once	TRBJ1-1	CASSLTSRGGQDTEAFF	TGTGCCAGCAGCTTAACTTCGCGGGGGGGGCAAGACACTGAAGCTTTCTTT
TRBV21-1	.	.	TRBJ2-7	CASSHRISYEQYF	TGTGCCAGCAGCCACAGGATCTCCTACGAGCAGTACTTC
TRBV28	.	.	TRBJ1-2	CASSLRGGAGGYTF	TGTGCCAGCAGTTTGAGAGGGGGGGCCGGTGGCTACACCTTC
TRBV29-1	.	.	TRBJ1-1	CSIARGTEAFF	TGCAGCATAGCGAGGGGGACTGAAGCTTTCTTT
TRBV29-1	.	.	TRBJ1-2	CSVSGGRENNYGYTF	TGCAGCGTCTCTGGGGGGAGGGAAAATAACTATGGCTACACCTTC
TRBV19	.	.	TRBJ1-3	CATKLRGFSGNTIYF	TGTGCCACAAAACTCAGGGGCTTCTCTGGAAACACCATATATTTT
TRBV18	.	.	TRBJ1-1	CASSASTGRNTEAFF	TGTGCCAGCTCAGCGTCAACAGGGAGGAACACTGAAGCTTTCTTT
TRBV12-5	TRBD1	.	TRBJ2-3	CARGPDRVITDTQYF	TGTGCTAGGGGGCCGGACAGGGTGATTACAGATACGCAGTATTTT
TRBV7-7	TRBD2	.	TRBJ2-1	CASSPGTSGNEQFF	TGTGCCAGCAGCCCCGGGACTAGCGGCAATGAGCAGTTCTTC
TRBV4-2	.	.	TRBJ1-5	CASSRRVEQPQHF	TGTGCCAGCAGCCGCAGGGTCGAGCAGCCCCAGCATTTT
TRBV7-6	TRBD1	.	TRBJ2-7	CASSLGQGIYEQYF	TGTGCCAGCAGCTTAGGACAGGGTATCTACGAGCAGTACTTC
TRBV7-2	TRBD2	.	TRBJ2-3	CASSLSPSGTSTDTQYF	TGTGCCAGCAGCTTATCCCCTAGCGGGACTAGCACAGATACGCAGTATTTT
TRBV5-1	TRBD2	once	TRBJ2-1	CASSFSGSPSYNEQFF	TGCGCCAGCAGCTTTAGCGGGAGCCCCTCCTACAATGAGCAGTTCTTC
TRBV4-2	.	.	TRBJ2-7	CASSQEREYEQYF	TGTGCCAGCAGCCAAGAACGAGAATACGAGCAGTACTTC
TRBV19	.	.	TRBJ2-7	CASSTGMTTKQYF	TGTGCCAGTAGTACCGGCATGACTACCAAGCAGTACTTC
TRBV6-5	TRBD2	.	TRBJ2-7	CASSYSAGGPSYEQYF	TGTGCCAGCAGTTACTCGGCGGGAGGGCCAAGTTACGAGCAGTACTTC
TRBV6-4	.	.	TRBJ1-1	CASSDQWNTEAFF	TGTGCCAGCAGTGACCAGTGGAACACTGAAGCTTTCTTT
TRBV10-1	.	once	TRBJ1-1	CASSESGGLNTEAFF	TGCGCCAGCAGTGAATCGGGGGGACTGAACACTGAAGCTTTCTTT
TRBV5-1	.	.	TRBJ2-5	CASSLRGSTAQETQYF	TGCGCCAGCAGCTTAAGGGGGTCTACGGCACAAGAGACCCAGTACTTC
TRBV4-1	.	.	TRBJ2-1	CASSREGGRSVHNEQFF	TGCGCCAGCAGCCGAGAGGGGGGGCGTTCCGTGCACAATGAGCAGTTCTTC
TRBV6-6	TRBD2	.	TRBJ2-7	CASSGGGGLSYEQYF	TGTGCCAGCAGTGGGGGGGGTGGACTTTCCTACGAGCAGTACTTC
TRBV7-6	.	.	TRBJ1-6	CASSLVGLGSSNSPLHF	TGTGCCAGCAGCTTAGTGGGCCTGGGCAGTTCTAATTCACCCCTCCACTTT
TRBV7-9	.	once	TRBJ2-1	CASSLGRTHNEQFF	TGTGCCAGCAGCTTGGGGCGTACCCACAATGAGCAGTTCTTC
TRBV6-4	.	.	TRBJ2-7	CASSPVGGPRDEQYF	TGTGCCAGCAGTCCCGTCGGGGGGCCGCGGGACGAGCAGTACTTC
TRBV6-5	.	.	TRBJ2-4	CASRAPGGGENIQYF	TGTGCCAGCAGAGCCCCTGGGGGAGGTGAAAACATTCAGTACTTC
TRBV4-2	.	.	TRBJ1-5	CASSHRGLNQPQHF	TGTGCCAGCAGCCATCGAGGGCTGAATCAGCCCCAGCATTTT
TRBV6-4	.	few	TRBJ2-7	CATPDEQYF	TGTGCCACGCCGGACGAGCAGTACTTC
TRBV5-1	TRBD1	.	TRBJ2-1	CASSLQGNSYNEQFF	TGCGCCAGCAGCTTACAGGGGAACTCCTACAATGAGCAGTTCTTC
TRBV7-2	.	.	TRBJ2-1	CASSPPQQALWGDDEQFF	TGTGCCAGCAGCCCCCCCCAACAGGCCTTGTGGGGGGACGATGAGCAGTTCTTC
TRBV6-1	.	.	TRBJ1-5	CASREITGSGQPQHF	TGTGCCAGCAGGGAGATCACAGGGTCAGGTCAGCCCCAGCATTTT
TRBV9	TRBD2	once	TRBJ2-4	CASSVADSGGQNIQYF	TGTGCCAGCAGCGTAGCTGATAGCGGGGGCCAAAACATTCAGTACTTC
TRBV5-1	.	.	TRBJ2-5	CASSLGTAQETQYF	TGCGCCAGCAGCTTGGGGACAGCCCAAGAGACCCAGTACTTC
TRBV6-1	TRBD2	.	TRBJ2-7	CASSEARGLMEGWYEQYF	TGTGCCAGCAGTGAAGCGCGGGGGTTGATGGAGGGCTGGTACGAGCAGTACTTC
TRBV6-5	.	.	TRBJ1-3	CASSSGGRRGNTIYF	TGTGCCAGCAGTTCCGGGGGGCGTCGTGGAAACACCATATATTTT
TRBV9	.	once	TRBJ2-2	CASSRLGSGRTGELFF	TGTGCCAGCAGCCGCCTAGGGTCCGGGAGAACCGGGGAGCTGTTTTTT
TRBV5-1	.	.	TRBJ2-3	CASSLGREATDTQYF	TGCGCCAGCAGCTTGGGCCGGGAAGCCACAGATACGCAGTATTTT
TRBV15	.	once	TRBJ1-1	CATSREDRPYTEAFF	TGTGCCACCAGCAGAGAGGACAGACCTTACACTGAAGCTTTCTTT
TRBV7-9	TRBD2	.	TRBJ2-5	CASSLRSGRGGSETQYF	TGTGCCAGCAGCTTACGATCGGGGCGGGGGGGATCAGAGACCCAGTACTTC
TRBV6-6	.	.	TRBJ2-1	CASSYAATRNNEQFF	TGTGCCAGCAGTTACGCAGCAACTAGAAACAATGAGCAGTTCTTC